This TCR beta chain was sequenced in a study of T cell repertoires in cytomegalovirus infection (dated by TCRdb to between 2018 and 2020). Regarding the research as a whole: The peptide stimulations were aimed at well-studied HLA-B-restricted epitopes as well as recently identified HLA-C-restricted CMV epitopes, whose presentation resists viral immunomodulation. Donor HLA type was relevant to the analysis, as public TCR beta signatures indicated carriage of CMV infection together with the matching HLA type.

The sample's treatment or condition label, in plain terms: in vitro stimulation with specific CMV peptide epitopes to enrich CMV-specific T cells. Beyond this particular receptor, the publication reports: In the ex vivo response, HLA-C-restricted CMV-specific TCR beta clonotypes were dominant, and in two of eight donors the single most frequent clonotype came from this HLA-C-restricted group. Cumulative frequency of public TCR beta family members discriminated carriers of CMV infection plus the relevant HLA type in this cohort and an independent approximately 350-donor cohort.

The CDR3, cysteine through phenylalanine, is 15 amino acids long. Only CDR3 DNA is held: 45 bases, read in frame from base 1. Trimming accounts for 3 bases at V and 4 bases at J, while the number of junction bases matched to no gene is 6. In the germline V gene, CDR1 corresponds to SGHTA and CDR2 to FQGNSA. This clonotype was counted ten times or more. This receptor's antigen is unknown. No quality values exist for individual bases; no much larger clone is one base distant. The sequencing machine was an Illumina HiSeq 1500. TCRdb's own reprocessing of the public reads used fastp at Q25 and MiXCR and kept productive beta chains. Each record represents a unique CDR3 protein, reported with the most common genes and DNA among its rows. Recorded for this sample are 300,000 or so distinct CDR3 sequences; around 25% of them occurred a single time. About an eighth of the sample belongs to the ten largest clones.

The sequence is built from TRBV7-2 and TRBJ2-7; TRBD1 fits 10 bases in the junction. The starting material was cultured PBMCs, obtained from culture after CMV antigen stimulation. The sequence was obtained from a human donor in good health (CMV status not recorded). Some clones in this sample may be carry-over from other donors' samples. CDR3 reads: CASSFSGTGVYEQYF. The bases are TGTGCCAGCAGCTTCTCCGGGACAGGGGTATACGAGCAGTACTTC.